A selection of T cell receptor beta chains follows, all from one sample in a study of T cells of healthy individuals. Using its own MiXCR run on the 5' RACE reads, TCRdb lists one record per CDR3 protein. The table has around 90,000 distinct CDR3 sequences, approximately 5.4% seen once. Receptor source: a female donor in good health. Both conserved end residues are part of each CDR3. A D gene is named only where the DNA matches it firmly. The size field is filled for only some rows; it gives once, few, many or a size class.

CASSLALTAYEQYF	TGTGCCAGCAGCTTAGCTTTGACAGCCTACGAGCAGTACTTC	NA	14	many	TRBJ2-7	TRBV7-9
CASSYSEGSGNTIYF	TGTGCCAGCAGTTACTCAGAAGGCTCTGGAAACACCATATATTTT	NA	15	many	TRBJ1-3	TRBV6-5
CASSMSPTRQETQYF	TGTGCCAGTAGTATGTCCCCGACTAGGCAAGAGACCCAGTACTTC	NA	15	few	TRBJ2-5	TRBV19
CASQPVGTSGMEQFF	TGTGCCAGTCAACCTGTGGGGACTAGCGGGATGGAGCAGTTCTTC	TRBD2	15	many	TRBJ2-1	TRBV2
CASSLFPGTDTQYF	TGTGCCAGCAGCTTATTTCCTGGCACAGATACGCAGTATTTT	NA	14	NA	TRBJ2-3	TRBV7-2
CASSPIAGVSGNEQFF	TGTGCTAGCAGCCCCATAGCGGGAGTTTCGGGCAATGAGCAGTTCTTC	TRBD2	16	NA	TRBJ2-1	TRBV7-7
CSVSRTINTEAFF	TGCAGCGTTTCCAGGACAATCAACACTGAAGCTTTCTTT	NA	13	many	TRBJ1-1	TRBV29-1
CSARGRLAGAGGETQYF	TGCAGTGCTAGAGGGAGACTAGCGGGAGCAGGGGGAGAGACCCAGTACTTC	TRBD2	17	many	TRBJ2-5	TRBV20-1
CASSRGVAGEDTQYF	TGTGCCAGCAGCCGAGGGGTAGCGGGAGAGGATACGCAGTATTTT	TRBD2	15	many	TRBJ2-3	TRBV9
CASSSPSRSYNEQFF	TGTGCCAGCAGTTCCCCTTCGCGCTCCTACAATGAGCAGTTCTTC	NA	15	many	TRBJ2-1	TRBV12-3/TRBV12-4
CSAREPRDFASTDTQYF	TGCAGTGCTAGAGAGCCCCGGGACTTTGCCTCCACAGATACGCAGTATTTT	NA	17	many	TRBJ2-3	TRBV20-1
CASSFYGREGDTQYF	TGTGCCAGCAGTTTCTACGGGAGGGAAGGAGATACGCAGTATTTT	TRBD2	15	many	TRBJ2-3	TRBV27
CASSLALSRAGNTIYF	TGTGCCAGCAGCTTAGCTCTGAGTAGGGCTGGAAACACCATATATTTT	NA	16	many	TRBJ1-3	TRBV11-2
CASSQDLGSGPYEQYF	TGTGCCAGCAGCCAAGATCTCGGGAGTGGGCCCTACGAGCAGTACTTC	NA	16	NA	TRBJ2-7	TRBV3-1
CATSDWSSGTGELFF	TGTGCCACCAGTGATTGGAGTAGCGGGACCGGGGAGCTGTTTTTT	TRBD2	15	NA	TRBJ2-2	TRBV24-1
CASSPTVFSGNTIYF	TGCGCCAGCAGCCCTACAGTCTTCTCTGGAAACACCATATATTTT	NA	15	few	TRBJ1-3	TRBV4-1
CASSQIFGLTATNEKLFF	TGCGCCAGCAGCCAAATCTTCGGGTTGACCGCAACTAATGAAAAACTGTTTTTT	NA	18	NA	TRBJ1-4	TRBV4-3
CAIRREGQFYEQYF	TGTGCCATCAGAAGGGAAGGACAGTTCTACGAGCAGTACTTC	NA	14	NA	TRBJ2-7	TRBV10-3
CSARTTSGANNEQFF	TGCAGCGCTAGGACGACTAGCGGGGCAAACAATGAGCAGTTCTTC	TRBD2	15	many	TRBJ2-1	TRBV20-1
CASSVEGLAVNEQYF	TGTGCCAGCAGCGTAGAAGGACTAGCGGTTAACGAGCAGTACTTC	TRBD2	15	many	TRBJ2-7	TRBV9
CASSLYPGRGGYTF	TGTGCCAGCAGTTTGTATCCAGGGCGGGGTGGCTACACCTTC	NA	14	many	TRBJ1-2	TRBV28
CASSQEGQRSYGYTF	TGTGCCAGCAGCCAGGAAGGACAGCGGTCCTATGGCTACACCTTC	NA	15	NA	TRBJ1-2	TRBV4-2
CASSPTGRHEQYF	TGTGCCAGCAGCCCCACGGGACGCCACGAGCAGTACTTC	NA	13	few	TRBJ2-7	TRBV7-2
CASSPSGQLMNTEAFF	TGTGCCAGCAGCCCGAGCGGACAGCTGATGAACACTGAAGCTTTCTTT	NA	16	few	TRBJ1-1	TRBV5-4
CSVENPGSYGYTF	TGCAGCGTTGAAAATCCAGGGAGCTATGGCTACACCTTC	NA	13	many	TRBJ1-2	TRBV29-1
CASSKVELLTLEQYF	TGTGCCAGCAGCAAAGTAGAATTGCTCACCCTCGAGCAGTACTTC	NA	15	NA	TRBJ2-7	TRBV4-1
CASSQEGTRGEAFF	TGCGCCAGCAGCCAAGAAGGCACCAGGGGTGAAGCTTTCTTT	NA	14	few	TRBJ1-1	TRBV4-3
CASSPKGTSGTLTDTQYF	TGTGCCAGCAGCCCTAAGGGGACTAGCGGGACACTCACAGATACGCAGTATTTT	TRBD2	18	few	TRBJ2-3	TRBV7-4
CASSRTDLEQYF	TGTGCCAGCTCCCGGACAGATCTCGAGCAGTACTTC	NA	12	many	TRBJ2-7	TRBV9
CASSIPGTGANVLTF	TGTGCCAGCAGTATTCCAGGGACTGGGGCCAACGTCCTGACTTTC	NA	15	many	TRBJ2-6	TRBV28